A single sample gave rise to the 14 T cell receptor beta chains below, sequenced in a study of spatial heterogeneity in lung cancer. Via MiXCR, TCRdb re-called the 5' RACE reads, giving one row per CDR3 protein. The top ten clones hold 30% to 40% of a sample with some 46,000 distinct CDR3 sequences, 12% of them seen once. Noted time point: blood at routine non-recurrence follow-up after resection. The sequencing here drew on PBMCs, taken at follow-up. Every receptor here comes from a male donor with early-stage non-small cell lung cancer.

This clonotype was counted a single time. The chain has TRBV5-5 and TRBJ1-1; D not certain. Germline V CDR1 and CDR2: SGHKS, YYEKEE (reference sequence). V dropped 0 bases and J dropped 8 bases, with 11 bases sitting between them. The CDR3 contains 13 residues. CDR3 DNA: TGTGCCAGCAGCTTGGTGGGAGACGGCGAAGCTTTCTTT. Its protein is CASSLVGDGEAFF. Using reference TRBV5-5 and TRBJ1-1 for the parts outside the CDR3, the full variable domain is DAGVTQSPTHLIKTRGQQVTLRCSPISGHKSVSWYQQVLGQGPQFIFQYYEKEERGRGNFPDRFSARQFPNYSSELNVNALLLGDSALYLCASSLVGDGEAFFGQGTRLTVV.

This clonotype was counted only a few times. The chain is built from TRBV18 and TRBJ1-6, with unresolved D. Looked up from germline, CDR1 is KGHSH and CDR2 is LQKENI. The CDR3 spans 16 residues. V shed 2 bases and J shed 0 bases, with 8 bases lying between them. The CDR3 here is CASSPNEGSYNSPLHF. The DNA of the CDR3 is TGTGCCAGCTCACCAAACGAGGGCTCCTATAATTCACCCCTCCACTTT.

The chain joins TRBV20-1 to TRBJ2-7; 10 nucleotides match TRBD1. The V gene's germline CDR1 is DFQATT and CDR2 SNEGSKA (reference sequence). V was pared by 5 bases and J by 4 bases, with 5 bases of the junction left unmatched. The CDR3 consists of 13 residues. The CDR3 is CSAPRQGAYEQYF. Written as DNA, the CDR3 is TGCAGTGCTCCCCGACAGGGGGCGTACGAGCAGTACTTC.

This clonotype turned up a few times. This rearrangement joins TRBV2 to TRBJ1-2; D not certain. Germline values: CDR1 SNHLY, CDR2 FYNNEI. The CDR3 length is 12 residues. V was shortened by 6 bases and J by 2 bases, with 7 bases between the two germline ends. This CDR3 reads CASRPDNYGYTF. The CDR3 DNA follows: TGTGCCAGCAGACCGGACAACTATGGCTACACCTTC.

This clonotype was counted at least ten times. CDR3 loop: CASGSRPNEKLFF. The CDR3 bases are TGCGCCAGCGGGTCCCGTCCCAATGAAAAACTGTTTTTT. The chain uses TRBV5-1 and TRBJ1-4, with unresolved D. The germline V gene encodes CDR1 SGHRS and CDR2 YFSETQ. Between the trimmed V and J ends, which lost 7 bases and 5 bases, there was a span of 12 bases. The CDR3 has 13 residues.

In this sample, this clonotype turned up a few times. This chain joins TRBV20-1 and TRBJ2-1; a weak D match, TRBD2 (5 bases). Trimming left V 7 bases short and J 8 bases short, with 12 bases between. CDR1 and CDR2 (germline): DFQATT, SNEGSKA (reference sequence). The CDR3 loop spans 11 amino acids. Here the CDR3 DNA reads TGCAGTGACTTACTAGTCCATGAGCAGTTCTTC. This encodes CSDLLVHEQFF.

The chain joins TRBV11-1 to TRBJ1-1; the D is unclear. V was cut by 0 bases and J by 0 bases, with 5 bases left in between. Per the germline V gene, CDR1 is SGHAT and CDR2 is FQDESV (reference sequence). There are 14 residues in the CDR3. This chain's CDR3 is CASSLAGMNTEAFF. The CDR3 nucleotides are TGTGCCAGCAGCTTAGCAGGTATGAACACTGAAGCTTTCTTT.

The table lists this clonotype with a few counts. This chain uses TRBV5-1 with TRBJ1-2; D gene uncertain. The CDR3 runs 11 residues. V shed 8 bases and J shed 8 bases, with 13 bases lying between them. CDR1 and CDR2 from the germline V gene are SGHRS and YFSETQ. In nucleotides, the CDR3 is TGCGCCAGTGGCTCCGAGGGAGGCTACACCTTC. The encoded protein is CASGSEGGYTF.

This clonotype showed up many times. CDR3 sequence (DNA): TGTGCCAGCAGTTTAGCCGTGGGCGTTCGCCGGGGCGAGCAGTTCTTC. It codes for CASSLAVGVRRGEQFF. The rearrangement uses TRBV12-3 or TRBV12-4 and TRBJ2-1; TRBD1 or TRBD2 may be the D gene (5 bases each). CDR3 length: 16 amino acids. V was trimmed by 0 bases and J by 10 bases, leaving 19 bases between them.

This clonotype was observed many times. V gene TRBV19 combines with J gene TRBJ1-2; no clear D. CDR3 length: 11 residues. Trimming took off 5 bases at V and 6 bases at J, with 7 bases between the two ends. Germline V gene sequence: CDR1 LNHDA, CDR2 SQIVND (reference sequence). The CDR3 coding sequence is TGTGCCAGTAGTGGTGGGAATGGCTACACCTTC. This encodes CASSGGNGYTF.

V and J are TRBV7-9 and TRBJ1-2; D perhaps matches TRBD1 (6 bases). Germline-derived CDR1 and CDR2 are SEHNR and FQNEAQ (reference sequence). The CDR3 has 13 amino acids. Trimming took 3 bases from V and 8 from J, leaving 13 bases between them. CDR3 nucleotides: TGTGCCAGCAGCTTGGAGACAGGCCTAGGCTACACCTTC. Amino acid sequence: CASSLETGLGYTF.

This clonotype has a count of ten or more. The V and J genes are TRBV6-2 or TRBV6-3 and TRBJ2-3; D is unresolved. Germline V gives CDR1 MNHEY, CDR2 SVGEGT. The CDR3 contains 13 residues. V lost 8 bases to trimming and J lost 2 bases, with 11 bases between them. The CDR3 reads CASQPPATDTQYF. CDR3 coding DNA: TGTGCCAGCCAACCGCCAGCCACAGATACGCAGTATTTT.

The rearrangement joins TRBV7-4 to TRBJ1-1; D uncertain. The V gene lost 3 bases and the J gene lost 4 bases, with 9 bases spanning the gap. CDR1 SGHVT and CDR2 SQSDAQ come from the germline V gene. The CDR3 has 13 residues. The CDR3 DNA reads as TGTGCCAGCAGCTTGAACCGGGGCACTGAAGCTTTCTTT. It encodes CASSLNRGTEAFF.

This clonotype came up many times. The chain joins TRBV19 to TRBJ2-3; D ambiguous. V lost 11 bases to trimming and J lost 2 bases, with 14 bases between them. Germline V gene sequence: CDR1 LNHDA, CDR2 SQIVND (reference sequence). The CDR3 consists of 13 residues. CDR3 residues: CAAAVSPTDTQYF. CDR3 nucleotides: TGTGCCGCCGCGGTTTCACCCACAGATACGCAGTATTTT.